This T cell receptor beta chain was profiled in a study of response to subunit inactivated influenza vaccine. Regarding the study as a whole: There was a suggestion from the authors that each seasonal influenza vaccination recruits few new T cells.

Germline CDR1 reads SGHRS; CDR2 reads YFSETQ. The V gene lost 0 bases and the J gene lost 2 bases, with 6 bases spanning the gap. This CDR3 is built from 15 residues. TCRdb passed the RT-PCR reads through MiXCR, listing each CDR3 protein once. The sample has a few hundred thousand distinct CDR3 sequences; 11% to 15% are singletons. This clonotype was recorded at least ten times. The antigen is not known. The chain recombines TRBV5-1 with TRBJ2-6; D unresolved. Source: PBMCs from blood, taken roughly 12 days after vaccination. This TCR was recovered from a man aged 50-59 years who received an inactivated influenza vaccine. The DNA for the CDR3 is TGCGCCAGCAGCTTGGAGATACCTGGGGCCAACGTCCTGACTTTC. Its protein product is CASSLEIPGANVLTF.